The 17 T cell receptor beta chains reported below all come from one sample, sequenced in a study of cytomegalovirus exposure and HLA in healthy donors. PCR used 60 Vbeta primers and 13 Jbeta primers. Some clones are missing from TCRdb's copy, which holds only in-frame ones; the method was immunoSEQ multiplex PCR. Here the sample spans around 150,000 clones, roughly four fifths being singletons. The sample comprised PBMCs. These receptors all stem from a man aged 50 to 60 in good health and CMV-seropositive.

This chain connects TRBV2 to TRBJ2-5, with D perhaps matching TRBD1 (6 bases). Germline CDR1 and CDR2: SNHLY and FYNNEI. Trimming pared 5 bases from V and 4 bases from J, leaving 23 bases between. The CDR3 consists of 17 residues. CDR3 DNA: TGTGCCAGCAGTAAACAGGGCAGGGGATCGGGTGGAGAGACCCAGTACTTC. Translated, it gives CASSKQGRGSGGETQYF.

V usage is TRBV5-1 and J usage is TRBJ2-2, with 9 positions matching TRBD1. V gave up 5 bases and J gave up 6 bases; unmatched junction bases: 5. The V gene's germline CDR1 is SGHRS and CDR2 YFSETQ. There are 14 residues in the CDR3. The CDR3 sequence is CASSWGQGAGELFF. The CDR3 region has the DNA TGCGCCAGCAGTTGGGGACAGGGAGCCGGGGAGCTGTTTTTT.

The V gene is TRBV7-9, the J gene TRBJ1-5; 9 bases match TRBD1. There are 14 residues in the CDR3. With V trimmed by 5 bases and J by 4 bases, 3 bases remained unmatched. CDR1 and CDR2 from the germline V gene are SEHNR and FQNEAQ (reference sequence). In DNA, the CDR3 is TGTGCCAGCAGCATTGGGACAGGGAATCAGCCCCAGCATTTT. Translated, it gives CASSIGTGNQPQHF.

The chain uses TRBV4-3 and TRBJ2-7; D is possibly TRBD1 (6 bases). This CDR3 comprises 15 residues. Trimming removed 2 bases at V and 3 bases at J, with 14 bases between. Germline CDR1 and CDR2: LGHNA and YSLEER. CDR3 DNA: TGCGCCAGCAGCCAACACCACCAAGGGGGCTACGAGCAGTACTTC. Its protein is CASSQHHQGGYEQYF.

The chain links TRBV19 to TRBJ2-6; D possibly corresponds to TRBD1 (5 bases). Germline V CDR1 and CDR2: LNHDA, SQIVND (reference sequence). CDR3 size: 15 residues. Between the trimmed V and J ends, which lost 1 base and 4 bases, there was a span of 8 bases. As DNA, the CDR3 is TGTGCCAGTAGTATAGTAGGGGCAGGGGCCAACGTCCTGACTTTC. Translating gives CASSIVGAGANVLTF.

The chain combines TRBV5-1 with TRBJ1-5; D may be TRBD1 (6 bases). Trimming cost V 0 bases and J 4 bases, with 11 bases left between them. The CDR3 is made up of 15 amino acids. Looked up from germline, CDR1 is SGHRS and CDR2 is YFSETQ. The CDR3 bases are TGCGCCAGCAGCTTGGTTCCAGGGGAGAATCAGCCCCAGCATTTT. Translation gives CASSLVPGENQPQHF.

This clone was counted once. The chain uses TRBV4-2 and TRBJ2-1, with 10 nucleotides matching TRBD2. The CDR3 contains 16 residues. The trim removed 3 bases at V and 8 bases at J, leaving 10 bases unmatched. Germline lookup yields CDR1 LGHNA and CDR2 YNFKEQ. CDR3 bases: TGTGCCAGCAGCCAGCTGAGCGGGGGGGCCGACGATGAGCAGTTCTTC. This codes for CASSQLSGGADDEQFF.

The chain recombines TRBV19 with TRBJ2-7, with a weak D call TRBD1 (6 bases). V lost 5 bases to trimming and J lost 2 bases, with 16 bases between them. The CDR3 runs 15 residues. Germline V gene data show CDR1 as LNHDA and CDR2 as SQIVND (reference sequence). DNA of the CDR3: TGTGCCAGTAGTCCAGGGGTTGAGAGGACCTACGAGCAGTACTTC. Protein product: CASSPGVERTYEQYF.

The genes are TRBV7-9 and TRBJ1-1; the D gene is possibly TRBD1 (6 bases). Germline V lookup: CDR1 SEHNR, CDR2 FQNEAQ (reference sequence). V was cut by 6 bases and J by 0 bases, with 17 bases left in between. The CDR3 is 16 residues long. The CDR3 DNA reads as TGTGCCAGCAGAACTCCCAAGGACAGCCTGAACACTGAAGCTTTCTTT. This gives the protein CASRTPKDSLNTEAFF.

The V gene is TRBV14, the J gene TRBJ2-1; 10 bases are shared with TRBD1. This CDR3 is built from 15 residues. CDR1 and CDR2 from the germline V gene are SGHDN and FVKESK. J lost 7 bases, V lost 1 base, and 4 bases had no gene match. The CDR3 region has the DNA TGTGCCAGCAGCCAAGGGGGACAGGGGTGGAATGAGCAGTTCTTC. Translation gives CASSQGGQGWNEQFF.

This chain links TRBV7-2 with TRBJ1-2, with no clear D. Germline values: CDR1 SGHTA, CDR2 FQGNSA. V was shortened by 5 bases and J by 6 bases, with 13 bases between the two germline ends. The length of the CDR3 is 13 residues. As DNA, the CDR3 is TGTGCCAGCAGCCCCCGGGAGGGTCATGGCTACACCTTC. It specifies CASSPREGHGYTF. The whole variable domain, filled in from reference TRBV7-2 and TRBJ1-2, reads GAGVSQSPSNKVTEKGKDVELRCDPISGHTALYWYRQSLGQGLEFLIYFQGNSAPDKSGLPSDRFSAERTGGSVSTLTIQRTQQEDSAVYLCASSPREGHGYTFGSGTRLTVV.

This chain uses TRBV7-9 with TRBJ2-5; 7 nucleotides align to TRBD2. Germline V gene sequence: CDR1 SEHNR, CDR2 FQNEAQ (reference sequence). The CDR3 runs 15 residues. J gave up 4 bases and V 4 bases, and 9 bases lay outside the gene matches. This CDR3 is CASSSARERGETQYF. The CDR3 DNA sequence: TGTGCCAGCAGCTCGGCGAGGGAGCGGGGAGAGACCCAGTACTTC.

The chain has TRBV6-5 and TRBJ2-3; 8 bases line up with TRBD2. The germline V gene encodes CDR1 MNHEY and CDR2 SVGAGI. With 0 bases clipped from V and 1 base from J, the junction kept 3 bases outside the gene matches. CDR3 length: 16 amino acids. The CDR3 loop is CASSYSKAGGTDTQYF. CDR3 in DNA: TGTGCCAGCAGTTACTCGAAAGCGGGGGGCACAGATACGCAGTATTTT.

A few counts support this clone. The rearrangement links TRBV6-5 to TRBJ1-1, with 8 bases fitting TRBD1. The CDR3 length is 14 residues. V lost 11 bases to trimming and J lost 6 bases; unmatched junction nucleotides: 14. CDR1 is MNHEY, CDR2 SVGAGI, per germline. The CDR3 nucleotides are TGTGCCGCGGCCCCTAGAGGCAGGGGGCCTGAAGCTTTCTTT. This sequence encodes CAAAPRGRGPEAFF.

V and J are TRBV2 and TRBJ1-2; D not certain. CDR1 is SNHLY, CDR2 FYNNEI, per germline. The V gene lost 3 bases and the J gene lost 4 bases, with 9 bases spanning the gap. The CDR3 sequence is 13 residues long. DNA of the CDR3: TGTGCCAGCAGTGACAGTTCCAGCTATGGCTACACCTTC. This translates into CASSDSSSYGYTF.

This rearrangement joins TRBV6-4 to TRBJ2-5, with 13 bases fitting TRBD2. CDR1 is MRHNA and CDR2 is SNTAGT in the germline V gene. This CDR3 comprises 15 residues. V shed 6 bases and J 4 bases; nucleotides not matched to a gene: 5. CDR3 sequence: CASSPTSGGLETQYF. CDR3 DNA: TGTGCCAGCAGCCCGACTAGCGGGGGGTTAGAGACCCAGTACTTC.

In the case of this clone: The junction and the germline gene differ at one end; a read error may be behind it. The rearrangement uses TRBV7-9 and TRBJ2-7; D gene uncertain. Germline V gives CDR1 SEHNR, CDR2 FQNEAQ (reference sequence). The CDR3 totals 13 residues. The DNA of the CDR3 is TGTTCCAGCAGCTTAGCCCAGACCTACGAGCAGTACTTC. It codes for CSSSLAQTYEQYF.